Below are 23 T cell receptor beta chains sequenced from a single sample in a study of identical twins. Via MiXCR, TCRdb re-called the 5' RACE reads, giving one row per CDR3 protein. The sample yields some 200,000 distinct CDR3 sequences, 6.5% to 8.5% seen once. These data are also associated with another study on yellow fever vaccine responses in identical twins.

The sample was memory (CD45RO+) T cells sorted from blood. These receptor sequences come from a young woman in good health.

The V call is TRBV2, the J call TRBJ1-5, with unresolved D. Trimming pared 5 bases from V and 0 bases from J, leaving 11 bases between. The CDR3 contains 15 residues. From germline, CDR1 is SNHLY and CDR2 FYNNEI. CDR3: CASSSQSYSNQPQHF. CDR3 coding DNA: TGTGCCAGCAGTTCCCAGTCCTATAGCAATCAGCCCCAGCATTTT.

This clonotype came up a few times. This chain uses TRBV5-1 with TRBJ2-3; 14 nucleotides agree with TRBD2. The CDR3 totals 17 residues. The germline V gene encodes CDR1 SGHRS and CDR2 YFSETQ. With 4 bases clipped from V and 5 bases from J, the junction kept 9 bases outside the gene matches. CDR3 sequence (DNA): TGCGCCAGCAGCCAGACTAGCGGGGGGGCAGGATTAGATACGCAGTATTTT. This sequence encodes CASSQTSGGAGLDTQYF.

The chain carries TRBV2 and TRBJ2-6; no firm D call. V shed 4 bases and J shed 1 base, with 8 bases lying between them. Germline CDR1 reads SNHLY; CDR2 reads FYNNEI. This CDR3 has 15 residues. CDR3 DNA: TGTGCCAGCAGTGCCGGACGGTCTGGGGCCAACGTCCTGACTTTC. This encodes CASSAGRSGANVLTF. Based on the CDR3 plus reference TRBV2 and TRBJ2-6, the full variable domain is EPEVTQTPSHQVTQMGQEVILRCVPISNHLYFYWYRQILGQKVEFLVSFYNNEISEKSEIFDDQFSVERPDGSNFTLKIRSTKLEDSAMYFCASSAGRSGANVLTFGAGSRLTVL.

There are many counts of this clonotype. The rearrangement joins TRBV27 to TRBJ2-3; the D is unclear. Per germline, CDR1 MNHEY and CDR2 SMNVEV (reference sequence). CDR3 length: 14 amino acids. Between the trimmed V and J ends, which lost 2 bases and 4 bases, there was a span of 10 bases. CDR3 in DNA: TGTGCCAGCAGTTTACTCCTAGTCCCAGATACGCAGTATTTT. Residues: CASSLLLVPDTQYF.

This clonotype has at least ten counts. CDR3 DNA: TGCAGTGCTAGGAAACAGGGGGCTTACAATCAGCCCCAGCATTTT. It encodes CSARKQGAYNQPQHF. The V call is TRBV20-1, the J call TRBJ1-5; 9 nucleotides align to TRBD1. Germline CDR1 and CDR2: DFQATT and SNEGSKA (reference sequence). CDR3 length: 15 amino acids. After removal of 3 bases from V and 3 bases from J, the junction contained 6 bases not matched to a gene.

The V and J genes are TRBV20-1 and TRBJ2-7; no clear D. The CDR3 totals 12 residues. CDR1 is DFQATT, CDR2 SNEGSKA, per germline (reference sequence). V lost 6 bases to trimming and J lost 0 bases, with 9 bases between them. The CDR3 here is CSAGSLSYEQYF. CDR3 DNA: TGCAGTGCAGGCTCCCTCTCCTACGAGCAGTACTTC.

This clonotype occurred many times. This chain joins TRBV13 and TRBJ2-3, with D perhaps matching TRBD2 (6 bases). CDR1 and CDR2 (germline): PRHDT, FYEKMQ (reference sequence). Trimming pared 5 bases from V and 2 bases from J, leaving 14 bases between. This CDR3 comprises 15 residues. The CDR3, as DNA: TGTGCCAGCAGCCATCGAGCGGGCTCCACAGATACGCAGTATTTT. Translating it yields CASSHRAGSTDTQYF.

This clonotype was detected only a few times. The chain recombines TRBV15 with TRBJ2-3; tentative D call: TRBD1 (5 bases). The ends were cut back, 0 bases at V and 3 bases at J, with 10 bases in the middle. Germline V gene data show CDR1 as LNHNV and CDR2 as YYDKDF (reference sequence). This CDR3 region has 15 residues. The CDR3 DNA reads TGTGCCACCAGCAGAGATAGCAGGGAAACAGATACGCAGTATTTT. This codes for CATSRDSRETDTQYF.

This clonotype has a count of ten or more. The chain links TRBV4-2 to TRBJ2-1, with D tentatively TRBD1 or TRBD2 (5 bases each). Germline V lookup: CDR1 LGHNA, CDR2 YNFKEQ. V was shortened by 0 bases and J by 4 bases, with 13 bases between the two germline ends. This CDR3 has 16 residues. The CDR3: CASSQDNEGPYNEQFF. CDR3 bases: TGTGCCAGCAGCCAAGACAATGAGGGACCGTACAATGAGCAGTTCTTC.

This clonotype was counted many times. The J gene is TRBJ2-2, the V gene TRBV5-1; D could derive from TRBD1 or TRBD2 (5 bases each). There are 15 residues in the CDR3. Germline V CDR1 and CDR2: SGHRS, YFSETQ. V lost 3 bases to trimming and J lost 1 base, with 10 bases between them. CDR3 region: CASSSGTLNTGELFF. CDR3 nucleotide sequence: TGCGCCAGCAGCTCTGGGACCCTGAACACCGGGGAGCTGTTTTTT.

This rearrangement joins TRBV10-3 to TRBJ1-3; D unclear. CDR1 is ENHRY and CDR2 is SYGVKD in the germline V gene. The CDR3 is 16 amino acids. V lost 5 bases and J lost 0, with 14 bases in between. The CDR3 sequence is CAISPRTADSGNTIYF. For the CDR3, the DNA is TGTGCCATCAGTCCTCGGACGGCAGACTCTGGAAACACCATATATTTT.

V is TRBV20-1 and J is TRBJ2-7; unclear D gene. The CDR3 contains 13 residues. V dropped 3 bases and J dropped 3 bases, with 12 bases sitting between them. The germline gives CDR1 DFQATT, CDR2 SNEGSKA (reference sequence). CDR3 sequence: CSARDDGDYEQYF. Written as DNA, the CDR3 is TGCAGTGCTAGGGATGACGGAGACTACGAGCAGTACTTC.

The chain combines TRBV10-3 with TRBJ2-3, with 8 bases that match TRBD1. CDR1 is ENHRY, CDR2 SYGVKD, per germline. V shed 7 bases, J shed 3 bases, and the junction held 3 bases outside the gene matches. This CDR3 is 13 amino acids long. CDR3 protein: CAITGQGTDTQYF. For the CDR3, the DNA is TGTGCCATCACCGGACAGGGAACAGATACGCAGTATTTT.

This clonotype was recorded at least ten times. This sequence joins TRBV20-1 and TRBJ2-5; no firm D call. This CDR3 has 11 residues. Per germline, CDR1 DFQATT and CDR2 SNEGSKA (reference sequence). The V and J ends lost 5 bases and 5 bases respectively, with 9 bases between them. The CDR3 region is CSALAVETQYF. For the CDR3, the DNA is TGCAGTGCTCTTGCTGTGGAGACCCAGTACTTC.

This clonotype was seen repeatedly, ten times or more. The chain employs TRBV18 and TRBJ1-5; D is undetermined. The germline gives CDR1 KGHSH, CDR2 LQKENI. The CDR3 totals 13 residues. Trimming cost V 2 bases and J 4 bases, with 6 bases left between them. In nucleotides, the CDR3 is TGTGCCAGCTCACCAGGGTGGAATCAGCCCCAGCATTTT. It codes for CASSPGWNQPQHF.

This clonotype has just a few counts. As DNA, the CDR3 is TGTGCCAGCAGTTTATCCGACAGAACAGATACGCAGTATTTT. Protein product: CASSLSDRTDTQYF. This chain links TRBV28 with TRBJ2-3, with D perhaps matching TRBD1 (5 bases). There are 14 residues in the CDR3. V lost 1 base, J lost 3 bases, and 8 bases lay in between. Germline CDR1 reads MDHEN; CDR2 reads SYDVKM.

A remark on this clonotype: This may be a read error, as it is one base from a much larger clone. This chain uses TRBV27 with TRBJ2-2; D unresolved. Trimming stripped 2 bases from V and 1 base from J, with 8 bases between. The CDR3 sequence is 15 residues long. Per germline, CDR1 MNHEY and CDR2 SMNVEV (reference sequence). The CDR3 bases are TGTGCCAGCAGTTTAGACACGAGGAACACCGGGGAGCTGTTTTTT. It encodes CASSLDTRNTGELFF.

In its sample, this clonotype was seen a few times. The chain links TRBV4-1 to TRBJ2-7; 7 bases map to TRBD2. The CDR3 has 15 residues. CDR1 is MGHRA and CDR2 is YSYEKL in the germline V gene. Trimming took 5 bases from V and 2 from J; bases not matched to a gene: 9. CDR3 bases: TGCGCCAGCAGCTTGTTGGGGGGGGGTACCTACGAGCAGTACTTC. This translates into CASSLLGGGTYEQYF.

This clonotype showed up many times. The rearrangement links TRBV15 to TRBJ1-3; TRBD1 matches at 9 bases. Germline values: CDR1 LNHNV, CDR2 YYDKDF (reference sequence). Trimming cost V 3 bases and J 4 bases; bases outside gene matches: 10. The CDR3 is 17 amino acids. CDR3 residues: CATSSDLYRGQGNTIYF. In DNA form, the CDR3 reads TGTGCCACCAGCAGTGATCTCTACAGGGGGCAAGGAAACACCATATATTTT.

This clonotype has a count of ten or more. The rearrangement links TRBV7-9 to TRBJ1-1; D call uncertain. The CDR3 length is 13 residues. The ends were cut back, 2 bases at V and 1 base at J, with 5 bases in the middle. Germline lookup yields CDR1 SEHNR and CDR2 FQNEAQ (reference sequence). CDR3 sequence: CASSLLENTEAFF. The CDR3 coding sequence is TGTGCCAGCAGCTTACTCGAGAACACTGAAGCTTTCTTT.

The rearrangement joins TRBV3-1 to TRBJ1-1; tentatively, D is TRBD1 (5 bases). Trimming cost V 3 bases and J 1 base, with 21 bases left between them. The CDR3 consists of 18 residues. Germline lookup yields CDR1 LGHDT and CDR2 YNNKEL (reference sequence). This chain's CDR3 is CASSQERSLRTRNTEAFF. The CDR3 bases are TGTGCCAGCAGCCAGGAAAGGTCGCTGAGGACAAGGAACACTGAAGCTTTCTTT.

This clonotype was recorded many times. The chain joins TRBV20-1 to TRBJ1-2, with 7 bases matching TRBD1. Looked up from germline, CDR1 is DFQATT and CDR2 is SNEGSKA (reference sequence). This CDR3 has 15 amino acids. The trim removed 5 bases at V and 9 bases at J, leaving 18 bases unmatched. The CDR3 DNA reads TGCAGTGCTCTAGCCGGGACAGTGGATTGGGATAGCTACACCTTC. As protein: CSALAGTVDWDSYTF.

This clonotype has just a few counts. J is TRBJ2-5 and V is TRBV28; perhaps TRBD2 as D (7 bases). Between the trimmed V and J ends, which lost 3 bases and 3 bases, there was a span of 14 bases. Germline CDR1 and CDR2: MDHEN and SYDVKM. This CDR3 comprises 15 residues. CDR3 protein: CASSLGPGGKETQYF. CDR3 DNA sequence: TGTGCCAGCAGTTTGGGACCGGGGGGCAAAGAGACCCAGTACTTC.